These 28 T cell receptor beta chains originate from one sample sequenced in a study of blood T cells in healthy people across ages. Sample-barcoded 5' priming and a J-beta primer mix drove a second PCR of roughly 7 to 11 cycles. Each CDR3 protein is one row after TCRdb ran MiXCR on the 5' RACE reads. The sample consists of roughly 410,000 distinct CDR3 sequences, about 49% of them appearing once. Material for sequencing was blood. These receptors came from a man aged 60 to 75 in good health.

This clonotype has just a few counts. The chain has TRBV20-1 and TRBJ1-1, with 9 bases aligning to TRBD1. The CDR3 contains 15 residues. CDR1 is DFQATT, CDR2 SNEGSKA, per germline (reference sequence). V gave up 4 bases and J gave up 0 bases; unmatched junction bases: 6. The CDR3 here is CSAKGTGNVNTEAFF. The CDR3 nucleotides read TGCAGTGCTAAGGGGACAGGGAATGTGAACACTGAAGCTTTCTTT.

Many counts were recorded for this clonotype. The V gene is TRBV5-1, the J gene TRBJ1-5; a weak D match, TRBD1 (6 bases). The V end was cut by 4 bases, the J end by 5 bases, with 13 bases between. The CDR3 consists of 14 residues. Per germline, CDR1 SGHRS and CDR2 YFSETQ. CDR3 nucleotides: TGCGCCAGCAGCCCCACAGGGTTTTATCAGCCCCAGCATTTT. The encoded protein is CASSPTGFYQPQHF.

The gene calls are TRBV7-8 and TRBJ1-6; D might be TRBD1 (6 bases). From germline, CDR1 is SGHVS and CDR2 FQNEAQ. Trimming pared 1 base from V and 9 bases from J, leaving 13 bases between. The CDR3 covers 15 residues. This CDR3 is CASSLGEGVTSPLHF. The CDR3 DNA reads TGTGCCAGCAGCTTAGGGGAGGGGGTGACTTCACCCCTCCACTTT. The full variable domain, with the rest looked up from reference TRBV7-8 and TRBJ1-6, is GAGVSQSPRYKVAKRGQDVALRCDPISGHVSLFWYQQALGQGPEFLTYFQNEAQLDKSGLPSDRFFAERPEGSVSTLKIQRTQQEDSAVYLCASSLGEGVTSPLHFGNGTRLTVT.

The rearrangement joins TRBV7-2 to TRBJ2-5; D unclear. The length of the CDR3 is 15 residues. In germline, CDR1 is SGHTA, CDR2 FQGNSA. V lost 1 base to trimming and J lost 0 bases, with 9 bases between them. CDR3: CASSLGRQYQETQYF. The CDR3, as DNA: TGTGCCAGCAGCTTAGGCCGGCAGTACCAAGAGACCCAGTACTTC.

J is TRBJ2-7 and V is TRBV5-1, with D perhaps TRBD2 (5 bases). The CDR3 spans 15 residues. The V and J ends lost 0 bases and 2 bases respectively, with 12 bases between them. Germline CDR1 SGHRS, CDR2 YFSETQ. The CDR3 DNA is TGCGCCAGCAGCTTGGGACCGACGGAGGCCTACGAGCAGTACTTC. Its protein product is CASSLGPTEAYEQYF.

For this clonotype: This may be a read error, as it is one base from a much larger clone. The J gene is TRBJ2-7, the V gene TRBV20-1, with D tentatively TRBD1 (6 bases). This CDR3 region has 13 residues. V was trimmed by 8 bases and J by 4 bases, leaving 18 bases between them. CDR1 and CDR2 from the germline V gene are DFQATT and SNEGSKA (reference sequence). The DNA for the CDR3 is TGCAGTCCTCAACGGGACATGGGTTACGAGCAGTACTTC. It yields the protein CSPQRDMGYEQYF.

The chain carries TRBV29-1 and TRBJ1-1; the match to TRBD1 covers 8 bases. Germline lookup yields CDR1 SQVTM and CDR2 ANQGSEA. The ends lost 7 bases at V and 4 bases at J; junction bases unmatched: 8. The CDR3 has 13 amino acids. This CDR3 is CSADRGRGTEAFF. In DNA form, the CDR3 reads TGCAGCGCCGACAGGGGCCGTGGCACTGAAGCTTTCTTT.

J is TRBJ2-1 and V is TRBV2, with 8 positions matching TRBD1. The V gene's germline CDR1 is SNHLY and CDR2 FYNNEI. V lost 5 bases to trimming and J lost 2 bases; unmatched junction nucleotides: 5. The CDR3 is 15 residues long. The CDR3 is CASSSPGGAYNEQFF. CDR3 DNA sequence: TGTGCCAGCAGTAGCCCAGGGGGCGCCTACAATGAGCAGTTCTTC.

The gene calls are TRBV29-1 and TRBJ2-1, with 12 bases matching TRBD2. Losses at the gene ends were 5 bases for V and 9 bases for J; bases not matched to a gene: 8. The CDR3 is made up of 14 amino acids. From germline, CDR1 is SQVTM and CDR2 ANQGSEA. CDR3 sequence (DNA): TGCAGCGTTCAGACTAGCGGGAGAATAGGTGAGCAGTTCTTC. Its translation: CSVQTSGRIGEQFF.

This clonotype was seen once. The chain links TRBV29-1 to TRBJ2-1; 7 bases line up with TRBD1. The CDR3 runs to 13 residues. Germline CDR1 and CDR2: SQVTM and ANQGSEA. V was clipped by 5 bases and J by 4 bases; unmatched bases: 5. The CDR3 protein is CSVKGQRYNEQFF. In nucleotides, the CDR3 is TGCAGCGTTAAGGGACAGAGATACAATGAGCAGTTCTTC.

The chain is built from TRBV7-2 and TRBJ2-1; D perhaps matches TRBD1 (6 bases). V lost 2 bases, J lost 10 bases, and 12 bases lay in between. Germline V lookup: CDR1 SGHTA, CDR2 FQGNSA. The CDR3 sequence is 13 residues long. In nucleotides, the CDR3 is TGTGCCAGCAGCTTATCAGGGGCCTACGAGCAGTTCTTC. Residues: CASSLSGAYEQFF.

The J gene is TRBJ2-5, the V gene TRBV7-2; TRBD2 is a possible D gene (5 bases). Germline values: CDR1 SGHTA, CDR2 FQGNSA. V was shortened by 7 bases and J by 5 bases, with 17 bases between the two germline ends. The CDR3 runs 14 residues. CDR3: CASNPGVGWETQYF. The CDR3 nucleotides read TGTGCCAGCAACCCCGGGGTGGGTTGGGAGACCCAGTACTTC.

The table lists this clonotype with a few counts. V is TRBV5-1 and J is TRBJ2-3; TRBD2 might be the D (6 bases). There are 15 residues in the CDR3. The V gene's germline CDR1 is SGHRS and CDR2 YFSETQ. V shed 0 bases and J shed 6 bases, with 14 bases lying between them. CDR3 nucleotide sequence: TGCGCCAGCAGCTTGGTGACTAGTGGTTGGGATACGCAGTATTTT. Amino acid sequence: CASSLVTSGWDTQYF.

The chain couples TRBV6-5 to TRBJ1-2, with no clear D. The CDR3 runs 13 residues. V lost 2 bases and J lost 2, with 6 bases in between. Germline-derived CDR1 and CDR2 are MNHEY and SVGAGI. The CDR3 is CASSYASNYGYTF. Written as DNA, the CDR3 is TGTGCCAGCAGTTACGCTTCCAACTATGGCTACACCTTC.

In DNA, the CDR3 is TGTGCCAGCAGCCAAAGACAGGGTGGAGAGGGGGCCAACGTCCTGACTTTC. Translation: CASSQRQGGEGANVLTF. This chain connects TRBV9 to TRBJ2-6, with 7 bases identical to TRBD1. The ends lost 4 bases at V and 4 bases at J; junction bases unmatched: 11. CDR3 size: 17 residues. In germline, CDR1 is SGDLS, CDR2 YYNGEE.

The table lists this clonotype with a few counts. V is TRBV6-5 and J is TRBJ2-7; the match to TRBD1 covers 8 bases. The CDR3 spans 14 residues. V was clipped by 6 bases and J by 6 bases; unmatched bases: 10. Germline V lookup: CDR1 MNHEY, CDR2 SVGAGI. The CDR3 here is CASRGGGQGAEQYF. CDR3 nucleotides: TGTGCCAGCAGGGGGGGAGGACAGGGCGCCGAGCAGTACTTC.

The rearrangement links TRBV27 to TRBJ1-2; D may be TRBD1 (5 bases). CDR3 length: 13 amino acids. With 5 bases removed from V and 8 bases from J, the gap between germline ends came to 15 bases. The germline CDR1 and CDR2 sequences are MNHEY and SMNVEV (reference sequence). The CDR3 region has the DNA TGTGCCAGCAGTCCGCGGGGGTGGTCGGGCTACACCTTC. It codes for CASSPRGWSGYTF.

This clonotype appeared a few times. The J gene is TRBJ2-7, the V gene TRBV6-2 or TRBV6-3; D is unclear. Per the germline V gene, CDR1 is MNHEY and CDR2 is SVGEGT. V was cut by 2 bases and J by 3 bases, with 5 bases left in between. The CDR3 is made up of 12 amino acids. CDR3 bases: TGTGCCAGCAGTTACCCTCGCTACGAGCAGTACTTC. Translation: CASSYPRYEQYF.

In the case of this clonotype: A much larger clone differs by one base, so this may be a read error. The V call is TRBV12-3 or TRBV12-4, the J call TRBJ2-7; a possible D gene is TRBD2 (6 bases). The CDR3 has 15 residues. As DNA, the CDR3 is TGTGCCAACAGTTTAACGGACGGGAGCTCCTACGAGCAGTACTTC. Translating it yields CANSLTDGSSYEQYF.

The chain combines TRBV6-2 or TRBV6-3 with TRBJ1-1; D might be TRBD1 (5 bases). V lost 10 bases to trimming and J lost 6 bases, with 12 bases between them. CDR1 is MNHEY and CDR2 is SVGEGT in the germline V gene. This CDR3 is 11 amino acids long. CDR3 region: CATQDVAEAFF. The CDR3 DNA is TGTGCCACACAGGATGTCGCTGAAGCTTTCTTT.

The V gene is TRBV12-3 or TRBV12-4, the J gene TRBJ2-5; possibly TRBD2 for D (6 bases). The CDR3 loop spans 15 amino acids. With 5 bases removed from V and 5 bases from J, the gap between germline ends came to 18 bases. CDR3 region: CASSGGLGSSETQYF. DNA of the CDR3: TGTGCCAGCAGTGGAGGGTTAGGCTCCAGCGAGACCCAGTACTTC.

The genes are TRBV18 and TRBJ2-3; either TRBD1 or TRBD2 may supply D (5 bases each). Trimming cost V 4 bases and J 3 bases, with 14 bases left between them. The germline V gene encodes CDR1 KGHSH and CDR2 LQKENI. The CDR3 spans 15 residues. The CDR3 DNA reads TGTGCCAGCTCACGCCAACGGGGCCTTACAGATACGCAGTATTTT. It translates to CASSRQRGLTDTQYF. Together with reference TRBV18 and TRBJ2-3, the CDR3 gives the full variable domain: NAGVMQNPRHLVRRRGQEARLRCSPMKGHSHVYWYRQLPEEGLKFMVYLQKENIIDESGMPKERFSAEFPKEGPSILRIQQVVRGDSAAYFCASSRQRGLTDTQYFGPGTRLTVL.

The chain employs TRBV5-1 and TRBJ2-5; D is perhaps TRBD1 (7 bases). Trimming left V 0 bases short and J 6 bases short, with 15 bases between. The germline V gene has CDR1 SGHRS and CDR2 YFSETQ. CDR3 length: 15 residues. CDR3 nucleotides: TGCGCCAGCAGCTTGGAGGTCAGGGGGAGGAAGACCCAGTACTTC. Translating it yields CASSLEVRGRKTQYF.

The table lists this clonotype with a few counts. The chain is built from TRBV7-2 and TRBJ2-5; 12 nucleotides match TRBD2. Per the germline V gene, CDR1 is SGHTA and CDR2 is FQGNSA. V gave up 5 bases and J gave up 7 bases; unmatched junction bases: 8. CDR3 length equals 15 residues. CDR3 sequence: CASSPDLAGGGTQYF. The DNA for the CDR3 is TGTGCCAGCAGCCCAGATCTAGCGGGAGGGGGGACCCAGTACTTC. The full variable domain, its missing parts supplied by reference TRBV7-2 and TRBJ2-5, is GAGVSQSPSNKVTEKGKDVELRCDPISGHTALYWYRQSLGQGLEFLIYFQGNSAPDKSGLPSDRFSAERTGGSVSTLTIQRTQQEDSAVYLCASSPDLAGGGTQYFGPGTRLLVL.

The genes are TRBV15 and TRBJ2-1, with 10 bases lining up with TRBD2. Per germline, CDR1 LNHNV and CDR2 YYDKDF (reference sequence). J lost 5 bases, V lost 4 bases, and 11 bases had no gene match. This CDR3 has 17 amino acids. The CDR3: CATSTYQRLAGHNEQFF. Written as DNA, the CDR3 is TGTGCCACCAGCACGTACCAGAGACTAGCGGGCCACAATGAGCAGTTCTTC.

This chain joins TRBV27 and TRBJ1-1; D gene ambiguous. The V end lost 1 base, the J end lost 7 bases, and 7 bases lay between the germline ends. The CDR3 sequence is 12 residues long. Germline CDR1 reads MNHEY; CDR2 reads SMNVEV (reference sequence). In DNA, the CDR3 is TGTGCCAGCAGTTTATTATGGGGTGAAGCTTTCTTT. Protein product: CASSLLWGEAFF.

The chain links TRBV6-1 to TRBJ2-6; D not certain. The V end was cut by 0 bases, the J end by 6 bases, with 9 bases between. CDR1 is MNHNS and CDR2 is SASEGT in the germline V gene. This CDR3 is built from 15 residues. CDR3 residues: CASSEASAEANVLTF. In DNA, the CDR3 is TGTGCCAGCAGTGAAGCGTCCGCCGAGGCCAACGTCCTGACTTTC.

In this sample, this clonotype turned up many times. This sequence joins TRBV7-2 and TRBJ1-1, with 8 bases fitting TRBD1. J was trimmed by 10 bases and V by 5 bases; bases with no gene match: 6. The germline V gene has CDR1 SGHTA and CDR2 FQGNSA. This CDR3 has 12 amino acids. CDR3: CASSQTGVRAFF. The DNA of the CDR3 is TGTGCCAGCAGCCAGACAGGGGTCAGAGCTTTCTTT. Full variable domain (rest looked up from reference TRBV7-2 and TRBJ1-1): GAGVSQSPSNKVTEKGKDVELRCDPISGHTALYWYRQSLGQGLEFLIYFQGNSAPDKSGLPSDRFSAERTGGSVSTLTIQRTQQEDSAVYLCASSQTGVRAFFGQGTRLTVV.